This TCR beta chain derives from a study of CD8+ T cells in alopecia areata. At the level of the study: Treated patients were given 5 to 10 mg oral tofacitinib twice daily.

Noted treatment: oral pan-JAK inhibitor, 5-10 mg twice daily. Alopecia areata patients provided lesional scalp punch biopsies and peripheral blood, both collected for the study. Germline V gene data show CDR1 as MNHNS and CDR2 as SASEGT. CDR3 length: 16 residues. V dropped 6 bases and J dropped 3; count of bases not matched to a gene: 14. Overall study findings and caveats: Many expanded lesional clones stayed in scalp and blood while on tofacitinib. In scalp samples, resident alphabeta T cells of normal skin are also sequenced.

Sequencing used cDNA as its template, made by extracting RNA and reverse transcribing it. Repertoires were generated with immunoSEQ multiplex PCR, while TCRdb's copy carries only in-frame clones and drops some. This sample has around 150,000 clones, with roughly 60% found just once. This clone has only a few counts. Its antigen is unknown. The chain carries TRBV6-1 and TRBJ2-7; 7 bases match TRBD1. Sample: CD4+ T cells sorted from blood, taken at week 24, from a patient treated with tofacitinib. This sequence was found in a human donor with alopecia areata. As DNA, the CDR3 is TGTGCCAGCAGGGAAATAACAGGGGCCTCTCTCTACGAGCAGTACTTC. Translated: CASREITGASLYEQYF.